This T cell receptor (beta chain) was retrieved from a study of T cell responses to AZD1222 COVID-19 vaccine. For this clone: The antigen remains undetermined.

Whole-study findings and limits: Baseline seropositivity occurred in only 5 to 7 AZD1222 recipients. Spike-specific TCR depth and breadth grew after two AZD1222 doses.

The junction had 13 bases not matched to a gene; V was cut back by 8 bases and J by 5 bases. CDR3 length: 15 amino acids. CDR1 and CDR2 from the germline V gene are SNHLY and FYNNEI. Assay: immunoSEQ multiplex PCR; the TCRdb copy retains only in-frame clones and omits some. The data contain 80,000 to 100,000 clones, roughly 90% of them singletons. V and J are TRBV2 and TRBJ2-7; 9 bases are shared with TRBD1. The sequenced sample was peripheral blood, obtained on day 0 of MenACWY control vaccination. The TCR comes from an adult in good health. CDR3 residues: CASASPGQGVHEQYF. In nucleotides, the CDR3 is TGTGCCAGCGCCTCACCGGGACAGGGAGTTCACGAGCAGTACTTC.